This passage covers 27 T cell receptor beta chains from one sample sequenced in a study of cytomegalovirus exposure and HLA in healthy donors. Profiling relied on immunoSEQ multiplex PCR, and the TCRdb table lists in-frame clones only, not all of them. This sample has roughly 260,000 clones, with 90% found just once. Sample: PBMCs. These receptors came from a woman under 30 in good health and CMV-seronegative.

This clone was observed once. This same CDR3 is encoded by further DNA sequences in the sample. This chain connects TRBV7-9 to TRBJ2-1; TRBD2 agrees at 13 bases. Germline V lookup: CDR1 SEHNR, CDR2 FQNEAQ (reference sequence). The CDR3 contains 15 residues. J was trimmed by 5 bases and V by 5 bases; bases with no gene match: 3. The CDR3 loop is CASSPGLAGDNEQFF. For the CDR3, the DNA is TGTGCCAGCAGCCCCGGACTAGCGGGGGACAATGAGCAGTTCTTC.

The chain uses TRBV25-1 and TRBJ2-7, with 9 bases fitting TRBD1. V lost 2 bases to trimming and J lost 6 bases; unmatched junction nucleotides: 8. Per germline, CDR1 MGHDK and CDR2 SYGVNS. The CDR3 is 15 amino acids. CDR3 nucleotide sequence: TGTGCCAGCAGTGAAGAGGGACAGGGTATGGCCGAGCAGTACTTC. It encodes CASSEEGQGMAEQYF.

This rearrangement joins TRBV28 to TRBJ2-7; D is unresolved. Trimming shortened V by 5 bases and J by 0 bases, and 11 bases separated the two germline ends. This CDR3 spans 14 amino acids. Germline V lookup: CDR1 MDHEN, CDR2 SYDVKM. The CDR3: CASSGPARSYEQYF. The CDR3 DNA reads TGTGCCAGCAGTGGGCCGGCCCGCTCCTACGAGCAGTACTTC.

The rearrangement joins TRBV5-4 to TRBJ2-2; 10 positions agree with TRBD1. Germline loops: CDR1 SGHNT, CDR2 YYREEE (reference sequence). CDR3 size: 15 residues. The junction had 5 bases not matched to a gene; V was cut back by 4 bases and J by 5 bases. The CDR3 spells CASSPGQGSTGELFF. DNA of the CDR3: TGTGCCAGCAGCCCGGGACAGGGGAGTACCGGGGAGCTGTTTTTT.

This chain links TRBV6-5 with TRBJ2-5; TRBD1 matches 11 bases. J lost 6 bases, V lost 2 bases, and 2 bases had no gene match. Germline CDR1 and CDR2: MNHEY and SVGAGI. The CDR3 consists of 14 residues. The CDR3 coding sequence is TGTGCCAGCAGTTACAGGACAGGGGGCCAGACCCAGTACTTC. Its translation: CASSYRTGGQTQYF.

Concerning this clone itself: It is unclear where the CDR3 begins or ends on the DNA, so no DNA is shown, and the CDR3 is as TCRdb lists it. The J gene is TRBJ1-5, the V gene TRBV28; the table calls TRBD1, which could not be checked here. The germline V gene has CDR1 MDHEN and CDR2 SYDVKM. Including both end residues, the CDR3 is 15 amino acids long. This CDR3 is CASSSSGQGNQPQHF.

V usage is TRBV2 and J usage is TRBJ2-7; 11 bases match TRBD2. With V trimmed by 2 bases and J by 4 bases, 7 bases remained unmatched. CDR3 size: 16 residues. Per germline, CDR1 SNHLY and CDR2 FYNNEI. The CDR3 loop is CASSETSGGFNYEQYF. For the CDR3, the DNA is TGTGCCAGCAGTGAAACTAGCGGGGGATTTAATTACGAGCAGTACTTC.

The J gene is TRBJ2-5, the V gene TRBV5-4, with 12 bases identical to TRBD2. The CDR3 length is 16 residues. V shed 3 bases, J shed 0 bases, and the junction held 3 bases outside the gene matches. The germline V gene has CDR1 SGHNT and CDR2 YYREEE (reference sequence). CDR3 bases: TGTGCCAGCAGCTGGACTAGCGGGGCTTACCAAGAGACCCAGTACTTC. As protein: CASSWTSGAYQETQYF.

The V call is TRBV5-6, the J call TRBJ2-7, with a possible D match to TRBD1 (6 bases). Trimming removed 2 bases at V and 2 bases at J, with 20 bases between. Looked up from germline, CDR1 is SGHDT and CDR2 is YYEEEE. The CDR3 is 17 amino acids. Here the CDR3 reads CASSLSGGQRGPYEQYV. In DNA form, the CDR3 reads TGTGCCAGCAGCTTAAGTGGAGGACAGCGTGGCCCCTACGAGCAGTACGTC.

This chain links TRBV6-1 with TRBJ2-7; D is perhaps TRBD2 (6 bases). Trimming pared 11 bases from V and 6 bases from J, leaving 11 bases between. Germline CDR1 and CDR2: MNHNS and SASEGT. This CDR3 has 10 amino acids. In nucleotides, the CDR3 is TGTGCCGGGGGGACGCGCGAGCAGTACTTC. It codes for CAGGTREQYF.

This clone was recorded a few times. The chain uses TRBV7-9 and TRBJ2-7; 7 bases align to TRBD1. The CDR3 loop spans 14 amino acids. With V trimmed by 0 bases and J by 2 bases, 1 base remained unmatched. Per the germline V gene, CDR1 is SEHNR and CDR2 is FQNEAQ (reference sequence). CDR3 amino acids: CASSLAGQTYEQYV. The CDR3, as DNA: TGTGCCAGCAGCTTAGCGGGACAGACCTACGAGCAGTACGTC.

The CDR3 DNA reads TGTGCCAGCATTCTCGGGGGTGAGCAGTTCTTC. Residues: CASILGGEQFF. The chain couples TRBV27 to TRBJ2-1; tentatively, D is TRBD2 (6 bases). The CDR3 runs 11 residues. The germline CDR1 and CDR2 sequences are MNHEY and SMNVEV (reference sequence). V was clipped by 7 bases and J by 9 bases, with 10 bases between them.

The CDR3 DNA reads as TGTGCCAGCAGTTCTACAGGGTCAAAGACGGAGACCCAGTACTTC. It is translated as CASSSTGSKTETQYF. The V call is TRBV28, the J call TRBJ2-5; TRBD1 is a possible D gene (6 bases). Germline V gene lookup returns CDR1 MDHEN and CDR2 SYDVKM. The germline V and J ends were trimmed by 4 bases and 5 bases, with 17 bases remaining between them. The CDR3 has 15 residues.

The chain recombines TRBV27 with TRBJ2-1; D is possibly TRBD2 (7 bases). Between the trimmed V and J ends, which lost 5 bases and 3 bases, there was a span of 14 bases. From germline, CDR1 is MNHEY and CDR2 SMNVEV (reference sequence). CDR3 length: 15 amino acids. The CDR3 DNA sequence: TGTGCCAGCAGTCCAGCGGGACAACTCTACAATGAGCAGTTCTTC. This translates into CASSPAGQLYNEQFF.

J is TRBJ1-5 and V is TRBV28; possible D gene TRBD1, 5 bases. V was trimmed by 6 bases and J by 7 bases, leaving 16 bases between them. Germline V CDR1 and CDR2: MDHEN, SYDVKM. The CDR3 spans 14 residues. This chain's CDR3 is CASSRTGKGQPQHF. In nucleotides, the CDR3 is TGTGCCAGCAGCCGAACAGGTAAAGGGCAGCCCCAGCATTTT.

The chain is built from TRBV9 and TRBJ2-3, with D tentatively TRBD1 (5 bases). V dropped 4 bases and J dropped 6 bases, with 12 bases sitting between them. The CDR3 runs to 13 residues. Germline loops: CDR1 SGDLS, CDR2 YYNGEE. The CDR3 spells CASSTPGSDTQYF. Written as DNA, the CDR3 is TGTGCCAGCAGCACCCCAGGGTCGGATACGCAGTATTTT. Filled out from reference TRBV9 and TRBJ2-3, the complete variable domain reads DSGVTQTPKHLITATGQRVTLRCSPRSGDLSVYWYQQSLDQGLQFLIQYYNGEERAKGNILERFSAQQFPDLHSELNLSSLELGDSALYFCASSTPGSDTQYFGPGTRLTVL.

The chain links TRBV27 to TRBJ1-3, with D maybe TRBD1 (5 bases). Per germline, CDR1 MNHEY and CDR2 SMNVEV (reference sequence). V lost 0 bases to trimming and J lost 1 base, with 10 bases between them. This CDR3 region has 16 residues. In DNA form, the CDR3 reads TGTGCCAGCAGTTTATCGATGGCAGGGTCTGGAAACACCATATATTTT. Translating it yields CASSLSMAGSGNTIYF.

This chain joins TRBV7-6 and TRBJ2-5; D might be TRBD1 (5 bases). The V gene lost 1 base and the J gene lost 1 base, with 7 bases spanning the gap. The CDR3 spans 14 residues. CDR1 and CDR2 from the germline V gene are SGHVS and FNYEAQ. The CDR3 region is CASSLGTTQETQYF. CDR3 nucleotide sequence: TGTGCCAGCAGCTTAGGGACAACCCAAGAGACCCAGTACTTC.

The chain combines TRBV13 with TRBJ1-1, with 12 bases matching TRBD1. Per germline, CDR1 PRHDT and CDR2 FYEKMQ (reference sequence). CDR3 size: 14 residues. V gave up 5 bases and J gave up 4 bases; unmatched junction bases: 2. CDR3 sequence: CASSLGQGATEAFF. The CDR3 DNA reads as TGTGCCAGCAGCCTGGGACAGGGGGCCACTGAAGCTTTCTTT.

The genes are TRBV7-9 and TRBJ2-5; no reliable D call. The V gene lost 5 bases and the J gene lost 4 bases, with 11 bases spanning the gap. In germline, CDR1 is SEHNR, CDR2 FQNEAQ (reference sequence). The CDR3 totals 13 residues. This chain's CDR3 is CASSLGGLETQYF. CDR3 nucleotide sequence: TGTGCCAGCAGCCTCGGTGGGCTAGAGACCCAGTACTTC.

V and J are TRBV2 and TRBJ1-1; D ambiguous. Germline CDR1 and CDR2: SNHLY and FYNNEI. The CDR3 totals 13 residues. V lost 7 bases, J lost 0 bases, and 9 bases lay in between. The CDR3 coding sequence is TGTGCCAGCACCCAATTCATGAACACTGAAGCTTTCTTT. Amino acids: CASTQFMNTEAFF.

CDR3 loop: CASTQLRGSYEQYF. The CDR3 region has the DNA TGTGCCAGCACGCAGTTAAGGGGGTCCTACGAGCAGTACTTC. The chain uses TRBV28 and TRBJ2-7; D is possibly TRBD1 (6 bases). With 7 bases removed from V and 1 base from J, the gap between germline ends came to 14 bases. Germline V gene lookup returns CDR1 MDHEN and CDR2 SYDVKM. This CDR3 comprises 14 residues.

This clone was seen a handful of times. The chain is built from TRBV5-1 and TRBJ2-3; 11 bases agree with TRBD2. The V gene's germline CDR1 is SGHRS and CDR2 YFSETQ. The CDR3 has 16 residues. With V trimmed by 4 bases and J by 6 bases, 10 bases remained unmatched. The CDR3 is CASSPGGRLAGDTQYF. The CDR3 DNA reads TGCGCCAGCAGCCCGGGGGGCCGACTAGCGGGGGATACGCAGTATTTT.

This clone was counted once. The rearrangement uses TRBV7-2 and TRBJ2-7; D is possibly TRBD1 (5 bases). Germline assignment: CDR1 SGHTA and CDR2 FQGNSA. The length of the CDR3 is 15 residues. Trimming stripped 5 bases from V and 4 bases from J, with 18 bases between. CDR3 in DNA: TGTGCCAGCAGCGGAGCGTCAGGGTTTACTTACGAGCAGTACTTC. It codes for CASSGASGFTYEQYF.

The genes are TRBV28 and TRBJ1-5; D may be TRBD1 (5 bases). Germline V gene data show CDR1 as MDHEN and CDR2 as SYDVKM. CDR3 length equals 16 residues. Trimming took off 5 bases at V and 2 bases at J, with 16 bases between the two ends. This CDR3 is CASSRRQSMGNQPQHF. The CDR3 coding sequence is TGTGCCAGCAGTCGAAGACAGTCCATGGGCAATCAGCCCCAGCATTTT.

The genes are TRBV2 and TRBJ1-6, with 8 nucleotides matching TRBD1. The CDR3 covers 12 residues. J lost 10 bases, V lost 7 bases, and 3 bases had no gene match. The V gene's germline CDR1 is SNHLY and CDR2 FYNNEI. The chain's CDR3 is CASKSGGSPLHF. CDR3 DNA sequence: TGTGCCAGCAAATCAGGGGGCTCACCCCTCCACTTT.

V and J are TRBV5-1 and TRBJ2-3, with 8 bases matching TRBD1. The V gene's germline CDR1 is SGHRS and CDR2 YFSETQ. Unmatched junction bases numbered 3, after V lost 6 bases and J lost 0 bases. The CDR3 covers 14 residues. In DNA form, the CDR3 reads TGCGCCAGCACCTGGACAGGGAGCACAGATACGCAGTATTTT. Translated, it gives CASTWTGSTDTQYF.